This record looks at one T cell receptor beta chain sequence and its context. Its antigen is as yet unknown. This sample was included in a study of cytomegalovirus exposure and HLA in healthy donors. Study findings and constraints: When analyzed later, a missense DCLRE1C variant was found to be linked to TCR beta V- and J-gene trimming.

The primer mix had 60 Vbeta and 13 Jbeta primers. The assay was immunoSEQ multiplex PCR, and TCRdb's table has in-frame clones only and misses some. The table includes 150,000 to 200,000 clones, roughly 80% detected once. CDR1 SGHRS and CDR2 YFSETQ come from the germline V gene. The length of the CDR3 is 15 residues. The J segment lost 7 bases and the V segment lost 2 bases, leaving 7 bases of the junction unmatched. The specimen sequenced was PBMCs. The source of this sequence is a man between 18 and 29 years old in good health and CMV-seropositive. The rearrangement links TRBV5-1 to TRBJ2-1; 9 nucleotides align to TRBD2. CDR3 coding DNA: TGCGCCAGCAGCTTAGGCACTAGCGGGTTAAATGAGCAGTTCTTC. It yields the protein CASSLGTSGLNEQFF.